These 10 T cell receptor beta chains originate from one sample sequenced in a study of T cells after yellow fever vaccination. TCRdb reanalysed the 5' RACE reads using MiXCR and keeps one entry per CDR3 protein. The sample lists a few hundred thousand distinct CDR3 sequences, around 10% seen once, with 3% to 3.5% in the top ten. The specimen was CD4+ T cells sorted from PBMCs, collected 5 days after the yellow fever booster vaccination. Every receptor here comes from a man aged 18 to 29 who received the YFV17D yellow fever vaccine.

The V and J genes are TRBV3-1 and TRBJ2-5; no clear D gene. Trimming pared 1 base from V and 9 bases from J, leaving 12 bases between. Germline V lookup: CDR1 LGHDT, CDR2 YNNKEL (reference sequence). This CDR3 is 13 amino acids long. The CDR3 spells CASSQVSSGSQYF. CDR3 bases: TGTGCCAGCAGCCAAGTGTCTAGTGGCTCCCAGTACTTC.

The rearrangement uses TRBV15 and TRBJ1-5; D gene uncertain. Germline-derived CDR1 and CDR2 are LNHNV and YYDKDF (reference sequence). The CDR3 loop spans 17 amino acids. Trimming pared 0 bases from V and 0 bases from J, leaving 12 bases between. CDR3 region: CATSRDREDYSNQPQHF. The CDR3 DNA follows: TGTGCCACCAGCAGAGATCGAGAAGACTATAGCAATCAGCCCCAGCATTTT.

As concerns this clonotype: Since a much larger clone is just one base distant, this may be a read error. The chain joins TRBV7-2 to TRBJ2-2; D gene uncertain. The CDR3 contains 11 residues. Germline CDR1 is SGHTA and CDR2 is FQGNSA. The CDR3 spells CAGSRAGELFF. The CDR3, as DNA: TGTGCCGGCAGTCGGGCCGGGGAGCTGTTTTTT.

This clonotype came up a few times. This chain connects TRBV7-6 to TRBJ1-2, with TRBD1 as a possible D gene (5 bases). V lost 8 bases, J lost 3 bases, and 16 bases lay in between. From germline, CDR1 is SGHVS and CDR2 FNYEAQ. This CDR3 region has 14 residues. This chain's CDR3 is CASGRGSGYYGYTF. DNA for the CDR3: TGTGCCAGCGGAAGGGGCAGTGGATACTATGGCTACACCTTC.

This clonotype was detected only a few times. The chain employs TRBV28 and TRBJ2-7; D unclear. Germline-derived CDR1 and CDR2 are MDHEN and SYDVKM. Trimming removed 10 bases from V and 1 base from J, with 11 bases in between. The CDR3 loop spans 12 amino acids. The CDR3 spells CATRAGSYEQYF. Here the CDR3 DNA reads TGTGCCACAAGGGCAGGTTCCTACGAGCAGTACTTC. The full variable domain, with the rest looked up from reference TRBV28 and TRBJ2-7, is DVKVTQSSRYLVKRTGEKVFLECVQDMDHENMFWYRQDPGLGLRLIYFSYDVKMKEKGDIPEGYSVSREKKERFSLILESASTNQTSMYLCATRAGSYEQYFGPGTRLTVT.

This clonotype was seen a handful of times. This chain joins TRBV11-2 and TRBJ2-3; D is unclear. The CDR3 is 15 amino acids. The V gene lost 2 bases and the J gene lost 2 bases, with 11 bases spanning the gap. Germline V gene sequence: CDR1 SGHAT, CDR2 FQNNGV. The CDR3 DNA sequence: TGTGCCAGCAGCTTACGGAATAGCCTCACAGATACGCAGTATTTT. Translated, it gives CASSLRNSLTDTQYF.

This clonotype was picked up a small number of times. The chain is built from TRBV4-2 and TRBJ2-7, with 8 bases aligning to TRBD1. CDR3 length: 15 amino acids. Unmatched junction bases numbered 4, after V lost 3 bases and J lost 0 bases. Looked up from germline, CDR1 is LGHNA and CDR2 is YNFKEQ. For the CDR3, the DNA is TGTGCCAGCAGCCAGGGGGGACAGGCCTCCTACGAGCAGTACTTC. This gives the protein CASSQGGQASYEQYF.

This clonotype was counted between two and nine times. The V call is TRBV11-2, the J call TRBJ2-7, with D maybe TRBD1 (6 bases). Germline CDR1 reads SGHAT; CDR2 reads FQNNGV. The CDR3 totals 13 residues. V shed 6 bases and J shed 4 bases, with 13 bases lying between them. The CDR3: CASSAADSYEQYF. In DNA form, the CDR3 reads TGTGCCAGCAGTGCCGCGGACAGTTACGAGCAGTACTTC.

This clonotype appeared many times. Relative to the germline gene, one junction end is altered; a read error may explain this. V usage is TRBV7-9 and J usage is TRBJ2-3; D not resolved. The CDR3 length is 11 residues. Germline V gene data show CDR1 as SEHNR and CDR2 as FQNEAQ (reference sequence). The CDR3 region is CASSLADTQYF. In DNA, the CDR3 is TGTGCCAGCAGTTTAGCAGATACGCAGTATTTT.

This clonotype was observed a handful of times. This chain joins TRBV10-2 and TRBJ2-7; D uncertain. The V and J ends lost 0 bases and 0 bases respectively, with 6 bases between them. This CDR3 is 14 amino acids long. Germline lookup yields CDR1 WSHSY and CDR2 SAAADI. The CDR3 protein is CASSESFNSYEQYF. For the CDR3, the DNA is TGCGCCAGCAGTGAGTCTTTTAACTCCTACGAGCAGTACTTC.